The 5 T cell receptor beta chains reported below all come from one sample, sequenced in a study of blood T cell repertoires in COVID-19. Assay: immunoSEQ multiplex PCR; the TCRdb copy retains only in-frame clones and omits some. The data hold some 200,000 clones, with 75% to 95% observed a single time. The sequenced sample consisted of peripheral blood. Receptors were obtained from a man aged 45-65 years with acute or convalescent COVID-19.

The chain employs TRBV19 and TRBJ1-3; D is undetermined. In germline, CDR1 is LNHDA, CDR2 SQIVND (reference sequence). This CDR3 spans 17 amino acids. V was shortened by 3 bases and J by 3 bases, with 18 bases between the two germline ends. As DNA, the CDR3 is TGTGCCAGTAGTATCATAAGCAGGCTTAACGGTGGAAACACCATATATTTT. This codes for CASSIISRLNGGNTIYF.

The CDR3 DNA is TGTGCCAGCACCTTAGCGGGAGTGGACGGGGAGCTGTTTTTT. This codes for CASTLAGVDGELFF. The chain uses TRBV6-5 and TRBJ2-2; 9 bases are a match to TRBD2. The CDR3 has 14 residues. V dropped 7 bases and J dropped 7; count of bases not matched to a gene: 7. Germline V gene lookup returns CDR1 MNHEY and CDR2 SVGAGI.

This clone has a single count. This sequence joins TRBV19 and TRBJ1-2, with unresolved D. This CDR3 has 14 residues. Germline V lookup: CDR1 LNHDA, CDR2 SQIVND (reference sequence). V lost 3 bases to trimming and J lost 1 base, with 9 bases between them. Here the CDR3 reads CASSIPGINYGYTF. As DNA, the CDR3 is TGTGCCAGTAGTATTCCAGGAATTAACTATGGCTACACCTTC.

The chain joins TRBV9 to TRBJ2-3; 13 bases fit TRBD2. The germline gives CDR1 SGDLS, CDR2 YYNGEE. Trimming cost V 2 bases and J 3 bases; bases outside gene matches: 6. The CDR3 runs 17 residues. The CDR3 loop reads CASSVSGLAGVTDTQYF. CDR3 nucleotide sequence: TGTGCCAGCAGCGTTTCCGGACTAGCGGGAGTTACAGATACGCAGTATTTT.

The CDR3 loop reads CASSLKPGSFHEQYF. The CDR3 DNA reads TGTGCCAGCAGCTTAAAGCCAGGGTCTTTCCACGAGCAGTACTTC. The chain is built from TRBV7-3 and TRBJ2-7, with D possibly matching TRBD1 (5 bases). The CDR3 has 15 amino acids. Germline CDR1 SGHTA, CDR2 FQGTGA. V was cut by 1 base and J by 5 bases, with 15 bases left in between.